Detailed here is one TCR beta chain. No antigen is known for it. This sample was taken from a study of T cell responses to AZD1222 COVID-19 vaccine. The V end lost 0 bases, the J end lost 3 bases, and 13 bases lay between the germline ends. Germline CDR1 and CDR2: LNHNV and YYDKDF (reference sequence). The CDR3 consists of 16 residues. Only in-frame clones appear in the TCRdb table, and some are missing; sequencing was by immunoSEQ multiplex PCR. This sample has about 180,000 clones; around 90% occur once, and the top ten carry approximately 0.5%. Whole-study findings and limits: Donors were mostly white British, more females; clonal diversity possibly underestimated. Seropositive status at baseline applied to only five to seven AZD1222 recipients. Spike-specific TCRs gained breadth and depth after people received two AZD1222 doses.

The chain is built from TRBV15 and TRBJ2-3; TRBD2 is a possible D gene (5 bases). This TCR derives from an adult in good health. Sequenced here: peripheral blood, sampled on day 0 of AZD1222 vaccination. CDR3: CATSRETVSGTDTQYF. Written as DNA, the CDR3 is TGTGCCACCAGCAGAGAGACCGTTTCGGGGACAGATACGCAGTATTTT.